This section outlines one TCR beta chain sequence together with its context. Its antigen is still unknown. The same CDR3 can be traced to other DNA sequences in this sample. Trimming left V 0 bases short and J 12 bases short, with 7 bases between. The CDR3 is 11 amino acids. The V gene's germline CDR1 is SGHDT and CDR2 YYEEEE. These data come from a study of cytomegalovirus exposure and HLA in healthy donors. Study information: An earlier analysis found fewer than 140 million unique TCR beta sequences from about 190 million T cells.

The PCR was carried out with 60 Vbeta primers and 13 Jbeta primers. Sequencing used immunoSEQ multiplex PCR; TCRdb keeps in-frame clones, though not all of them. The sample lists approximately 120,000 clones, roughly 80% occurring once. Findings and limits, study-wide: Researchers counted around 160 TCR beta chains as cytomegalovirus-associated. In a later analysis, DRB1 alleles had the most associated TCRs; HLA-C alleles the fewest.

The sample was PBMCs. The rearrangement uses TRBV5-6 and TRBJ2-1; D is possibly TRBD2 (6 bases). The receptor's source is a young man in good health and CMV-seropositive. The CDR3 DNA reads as TGTGCCAGCAGCTTGGGGGGGGTGCAGTTCTTC. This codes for CASSLGGVQFF.